One TCR beta chain is described in this entry. The antigen remains undetermined. The data are from a study of shared clonotypes between healthy human individuals. Study-level results: A handful of donors shared 4.5% to 6.5% of their naive CD4 clonotypes. A generally larger estimated richness was seen in naive subsets than in memory subsets.

CD45RO-negative CD8 cells positively selected for CCR7 made up the naive population, which excluded terminally differentiated effector memory CD45RA+ cells. The study ran the assay at deep level. Profiled with immunoSEQ multiplex PCR; TCRdb holds only in-frame clones, not every one. The sample records around 560,000 clones, approximately 95% being singletons. Per germline, CDR1 SEHNR and CDR2 FQNEAQ (reference sequence). Trimming removed 0 bases at V and 6 bases at J, with 8 bases between. CDR3 size: 13 residues. This TCR derives from a woman aged 25 to 39 in good health. The material sequenced was naive CD8+ T cells sorted from blood. The genes are TRBV7-9 and TRBJ1-2; D is undetermined. CDR3 loop: CASSLAWEDGYTF. In DNA, the CDR3 is TGTGCCAGCAGCTTAGCCTGGGAAGATGGCTACACCTTC.